The rows below give T cell receptor beta chains drawn from one sample of a study of cytomegalovirus exposure and HLA in healthy donors. Sequencing used immunoSEQ multiplex PCR; TCRdb keeps in-frame clones, though not all of them. The sample carries 150,000 to 200,000 clones, around 63% recorded once. The material sequenced was PBMCs. The source of these receptors is a woman between 18 and 29 years old in good health and CMV-seropositive. Each CDR3 is given with its conserved first and last residue. Fields, in order: D gene, clone size, V gene, J gene, CDR3 DNA, CDR3 protein. D genes are given only for firm matches. Some rows have no size entry. The others give once, few or many, or a class for an expanded clone.

D gene: TRBD1; clone size: few; V gene: TRBV5-1; J gene: TRBJ2-7; CDR3 DNA: TGCGCCAGCAGCCCCGGACAGGGCTCCTACGAGCAGTACTTC; CDR3 protein: CASSPGQGSYEQYF
D gene: TRBD1; clone size: few; V gene: TRBV18; J gene: TRBJ1-4; CDR3 DNA: TGTGCCAGCTCACCGGAGCAGGGGGGTGCTAATGAAAAACTGTTTTTT; CDR3 protein: CASSPEQGGANEKLFF
D gene: TRBD2; clone size: -; V gene: TRBV9; J gene: TRBJ2-1; CDR3 DNA: TGTGCCAGCAGCCCAAGCGGGGGGGCCCCCCCTGAGCAGTTCTTC; CDR3 protein: CASSPSGGAPPEQFF
D gene: TRBD1; clone size: -; V gene: TRBV29-1; J gene: TRBJ1-1; CDR3 DNA: TGCAGCGTTGTTGACAGGGGGACTGAAGCTTTCTTT; CDR3 protein: CSVVDRGTEAFF
D gene: -; clone size: -; V gene: TRBV5-1; J gene: TRBJ2-3; CDR3 DNA: TGCGCCAGCAGCTTGGGGGAGGCAGGTACGCAGTATTTT; CDR3 protein: CASSLGEAGTQYF
D gene: -; clone size: -; V gene: TRBV7-8; J gene: TRBJ1-1; CDR3 DNA: TGTGCCAGCAGCTTGCCCCAACGGAGGGCCATGAACACTGAAGCTTTCTTT; CDR3 protein: CASSLPQRRAMNTEAFF
D gene: -; clone size: -; V gene: TRBV6-4; J gene: TRBJ2-2; CDR3 DNA: TGTGCCAGCAGTGAAGAGGGGGGGGACACCGGGGAGCTGTTTTTT; CDR3 protein: CASSEEGGDTGELFF
D gene: TRBD2; clone size: -; V gene: TRBV4-3; J gene: TRBJ2-1; CDR3 DNA: TGCGCCAGCAGCCAAGATACCAGCGGGGGGGGATACAATGAGCAGTTCTTC; CDR3 protein: CASSQDTSGGGYNEQFF
D gene: -; clone size: -; V gene: TRBV15; J gene: TRBJ1-2; CDR3 DNA: TGTGCCACCAGCAGCTCGGACACGGAAGGTTATGGCTACACCTTC; CDR3 protein: CATSSSDTEGYGYTF
D gene: -; clone size: -; V gene: TRBV5-6; J gene: TRBJ1-4; CDR3 DNA: TGTGCCAGCAGCGCTTTGAGCAGGCGTGAAAAACTGTTTTTT; CDR3 protein: CASSALSRREKLFF
D gene: -; clone size: once; V gene: TRBV7-8; J gene: TRBJ2-7; CDR3 DNA: TGTGCCAGCAGTGGATTCCCGCCGCGGAACGAGCAGTACTTC; CDR3 protein: CASSGFPPRNEQYF